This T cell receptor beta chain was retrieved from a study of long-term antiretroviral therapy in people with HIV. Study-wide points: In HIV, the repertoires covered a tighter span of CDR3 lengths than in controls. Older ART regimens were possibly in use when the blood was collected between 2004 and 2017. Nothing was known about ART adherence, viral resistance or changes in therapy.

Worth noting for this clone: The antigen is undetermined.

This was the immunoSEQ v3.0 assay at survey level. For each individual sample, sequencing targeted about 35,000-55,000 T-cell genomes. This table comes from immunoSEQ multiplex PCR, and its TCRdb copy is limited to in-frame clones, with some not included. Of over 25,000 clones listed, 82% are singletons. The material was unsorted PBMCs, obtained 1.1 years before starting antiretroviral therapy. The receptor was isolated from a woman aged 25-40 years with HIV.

CDR3 amino acids: CASSRSGGGETQYF. The CDR3 DNA reads as TGCGCCAGCAGCCGGTCCGGGGGAGGAGAGACCCAGTACTTC. The chain employs TRBV4-1 and TRBJ2-5; a weak D match, TRBD2 (6 bases). This CDR3 region has 14 residues. Germline loops: CDR1 MGHRA, CDR2 YSYEKL. V was clipped by 4 bases and J by 4 bases, with 13 bases between them.